This TCR beta chain was captured by sequencing in a study of blood T cells in healthy people across ages. Broader study findings: The diversity estimates, figures obtained from one million T cells, were considered underestimates.

Individuals who donated were healthy Caucasians from Russia aged roughly 6 to 90. PBMCs were isolated at a quantity of at least 6 million per sample. With a J-beta primer mix and a sample-barcoded 5' primer, a second PCR ran roughly 7 to 11 cycles. TCRdb itself ran the 5' RACE reads through MiXCR, one entry per CDR3 protein. This table holds about a million distinct CDR3 sequences, 48% found once. For this clonotype: Its antigen is currently unknown. At one boundary the junction diverges from the germline segment, which might be a read error.

The sequenced sample was blood. The clonotype was recovered from a man aged 25-45 years in good health.

The chain's CDR3 is CASSLGLRTNEKLFF. The CDR3 DNA is TGTGCCAGCAGCCTAGGACTGCGAACTAATGAAAAACTGTTTTTT. The V call is TRBV13, the J call TRBJ1-4; no firm D call. Germline V CDR1 and CDR2: PRHDT, FYEKMQ (reference sequence). The CDR3 consists of 15 residues.